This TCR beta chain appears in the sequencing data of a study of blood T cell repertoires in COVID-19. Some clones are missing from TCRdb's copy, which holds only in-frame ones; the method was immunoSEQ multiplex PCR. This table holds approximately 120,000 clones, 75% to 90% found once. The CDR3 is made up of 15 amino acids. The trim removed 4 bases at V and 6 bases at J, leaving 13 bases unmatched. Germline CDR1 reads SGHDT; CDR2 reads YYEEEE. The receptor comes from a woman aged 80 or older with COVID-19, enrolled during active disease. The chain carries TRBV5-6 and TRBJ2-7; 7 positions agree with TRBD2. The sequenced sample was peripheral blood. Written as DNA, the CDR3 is TGTGCCAGCAGCATCTTCGGGACTAATTTTCGCGAGCAGTACTTC. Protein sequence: CASSIFGTNFREQYF.